These T cell receptor beta chains were read from a single sample in a study of shared clonotypes between healthy human individuals. This table comes from immunoSEQ multiplex PCR, and its TCRdb copy is limited to in-frame clones, with some not included. The data show around 530,000 clones, with roughly four fifths seen just once and around 13% held by the top ten. The material sequenced was PBMCs. The receptors derive from a woman in her thirties or forties in good health. Some clones in this sample may be carry-over from other donors' samples. Each CDR3 is given with its conserved first and last residue. D genes are given only for firm matches. The size of a clone is reported for some rows only, either as once, few or many, or as a class for expanded clones.

CDR3nt: TGTGCCAGCAGCTTCCCTAGCGGCCCCACAGATACGCAGTATTTT; CDR3aa: CASSFPSGPTDTQYF; v_gene: TRBV5-4; j_gene: TRBJ2-3; d_gene: TRBD2; abundance: few; len: 15
CDR3nt: TGTGCCAGCAGTGGTGTTCGGGACAGGGGTCCCTACGAGCAGTACTTC; CDR3aa: CASSGVRDRGPYEQYF; v_gene: TRBV28; j_gene: TRBJ2-7; d_gene: TRBD1; abundance: NA; len: 16
CDR3nt: TGCGCCAGCAGCAGACAGGGGAACATCTACGAGCAGTACTTC; CDR3aa: CASSRQGNIYEQYF; v_gene: TRBV10-1; j_gene: TRBJ2-7; d_gene: TRBD1; abundance: NA; len: 14
CDR3nt: TGTGCTAGCAGCAGGGACAGGTACAATGAGCAGTTCTTC; CDR3aa: CASSRDRYNEQFF; v_gene: TRBV7-7; j_gene: TRBJ2-1; d_gene: TRBD1; abundance: NA; len: 13
CDR3nt: TGTGCCAGCAGCCCAAGACAGGGTTTCAGCTATGGCTACACCTTC; CDR3aa: CASSPRQGFSYGYTF; v_gene: TRBV7-2; j_gene: TRBJ1-2; d_gene: TRBD1; abundance: NA; len: 15
CDR3nt: TGTGCCAGCAAGACCCCAGGGGGGAACACCGGGGAGCTGTTTTTT; CDR3aa: CASKTPGGNTGELFF; v_gene: TRBV2; j_gene: TRBJ2-2; d_gene: TRBD1; abundance: NA; len: 15
CDR3nt: TGTGCCAGCAGCCCCTCCGGCAATGAGCAGTTCTTC; CDR3aa: CASSPSGNEQFF; v_gene: TRBV6-6; j_gene: TRBJ2-1; d_gene: NA; abundance: few; len: 12
CDR3nt: TGTGCCAGCAGCTTGGGGGTAGGTGGGCCCGAGCAGTACTTC; CDR3aa: CASSLGVGGPEQYF; v_gene: TRBV5-4; j_gene: TRBJ2-7; d_gene: NA; abundance: NA; len: 14
CDR3nt: TGTGCCAGCAGTTTATTATTACTAGCGGGAATATACAATGAGCAGTTCTTC; CDR3aa: CASSLLLLAGIYNEQFF; v_gene: TRBV28; j_gene: TRBJ2-1; d_gene: TRBD2; abundance: once; len: 17
CDR3nt: TGTGCCAGCAGGGGACTTTACTACGAGCAGTACTTC; CDR3aa: CASRGLYYEQYF; v_gene: TRBV27; j_gene: TRBJ2-7; d_gene: NA; abundance: NA; len: 12
CDR3nt: TGTGCCAGCATAGTTTATGGGGGGGGAAACCAGCCCCAGCATTTT; CDR3aa: CASIVYGGGNQPQHF; v_gene: TRBV28; j_gene: TRBJ1-5; d_gene: NA; abundance: once; len: 15
CDR3nt: TGTGCCAGCACTCGTTACCGAGGACCGGGGGGCTACACCTTC; CDR3aa: CASTRYRGPGGYTF; v_gene: TRBV6-1; j_gene: TRBJ1-2; d_gene: NA; abundance: NA; len: 14
CDR3nt: TGTGCCAGCATCGATTGGGGCAGGAACTATGGCTACACCTTC; CDR3aa: CASIDWGRNYGYTF; v_gene: TRBV28; j_gene: TRBJ1-2; d_gene: NA; abundance: NA; len: 14
CDR3nt: TGTGCCAGCACGACAGGGGGCACTAACGGGGAGCTGTTTTTT; CDR3aa: CASTTGGTNGELFF; v_gene: TRBV7-6; j_gene: TRBJ2-2; d_gene: TRBD1; abundance: NA; len: 14
CDR3nt: TGTGCCTGGAGAGGCCAAAGGTTCACAGATACGCAGTATTTT; CDR3aa: CAWRGQRFTDTQYF; v_gene: TRBV30; j_gene: TRBJ2-3; d_gene: NA; abundance: once; len: 14
CDR3nt: TGTGCCAGCAGCTTAGCGGGAGTGACGGAGACCCAGTACTTC; CDR3aa: CASSLAGVTETQYF; v_gene: TRBV7-2; j_gene: TRBJ2-5; d_gene: NA; abundance: NA; len: 14
CDR3nt: TGTGCCAGCAAGGGGTTAGCCAAAAACATTCAGTACTTC; CDR3aa: CASKGLAKNIQYF; v_gene: TRBV6-5; j_gene: TRBJ2-4; d_gene: NA; abundance: few; len: 13
CDR3nt: TGTGCCAGCAGTCGCGGGAGCTGGACCGGGGAGCTGTTTTTT; CDR3aa: CASSRGSWTGELFF; v_gene: TRBV7-3; j_gene: TRBJ2-2; d_gene: TRBD2; abundance: once; len: 14
CDR3nt: TGTGCCAGCAGCGTGACGGAGAACGGACTATCCGAGCAGTACTTC; CDR3aa: CASSVTENGLSEQYF; v_gene: TRBV7-9; j_gene: TRBJ2-7; d_gene: NA; abundance: NA; len: 15
CDR3nt: TGTGCCAGCAGCTTAGGGACAGGGGCCAATCAGCCCCAGCATTTT; CDR3aa: CASSLGTGANQPQHF; v_gene: TRBV7-9; j_gene: TRBJ1-5; d_gene: TRBD1; abundance: NA; len: 15
CDR3nt: TGTGCCAGTAGTTACGGACAGGGGGCGTTTGAGCAGTACTTC; CDR3aa: CASSYGQGAFEQYF; v_gene: TRBV19; j_gene: TRBJ2-7; d_gene: TRBD1; abundance: NA; len: 14
CDR3nt: TGTGCCAGCAGTTTCGGTAGCGAGTTCGAGCAGTACTTC; CDR3aa: CASSFGSEFEQYF; v_gene: TRBV28; j_gene: TRBJ2-7; d_gene: NA; abundance: NA; len: 13
CDR3nt: TGTGCCAGCAGCTCCGGGGAGACCCAGTACTTC; CDR3aa: CASSSGETQYF; v_gene: TRBV7-3; j_gene: TRBJ2-5; d_gene: NA; abundance: NA; len: 11
CDR3nt: TGTGCCAGCAGCCCCGGGACATTATTCTCCTACGAGCAGTACTTC; CDR3aa: CASSPGTLFSYEQYF; v_gene: TRBV28; j_gene: TRBJ2-7; d_gene: NA; abundance: NA; len: 15
CDR3nt: TGCGCCAGCAGTCAACCAGGTTTGGGGCCCCGTGGCACCGGGGAGCTGTTTTTT; CDR3aa: CASSQPGLGPRGTGELFF; v_gene: TRBV23-1; j_gene: TRBJ2-2; d_gene: NA; abundance: once; len: 18
CDR3nt: TGTGCCAGCAGCTTAGTTTTCCAGGGGAGCACCTTC; CDR3aa: CASSLVFQGSTF; v_gene: TRBV7-9; j_gene: TRBJ1-2; d_gene: NA; abundance: few; len: 12
CDR3nt: TGTGCCAGCAGCTTAGATGCTGGCGAGCAGTACTTC; CDR3aa: CASSLDAGEQYF; v_gene: TRBV7-2; j_gene: TRBJ2-7; d_gene: NA; abundance: NA; len: 12
CDR3nt: TGTGCCACCAGCAGCCGGACAGCGATCAATGAGCAGTTCTTC; CDR3aa: CATSSRTAINEQFF; v_gene: TRBV15; j_gene: TRBJ2-1; d_gene: NA; abundance: NA; len: 14
CDR3nt: TGTGCCAGCTCACCACAACATGACTATGGCTACACCTTC; CDR3aa: CASSPQHDYGYTF; v_gene: TRBV18; j_gene: TRBJ1-2; d_gene: NA; abundance: NA; len: 13
CDR3nt: TGTGCCAGTAGTATGGGACAGGGGCGGGGATGGATTCACTTC; CDR3aa: CASSMGQGRGWIHF; v_gene: TRBV19; j_gene: TRBJ2-5; d_gene: TRBD1; abundance: NA; len: 14
CDR3nt: TGTGCCTGGAGTCTTGCGGGCTTGACCACTGAAGCTTTCTTT; CDR3aa: CAWSLAGLTTEAFF; v_gene: TRBV30; j_gene: TRBJ1-1; d_gene: NA; abundance: NA; len: 14
CDR3nt: TGTGCCAGCAGTGAACCGGGACAGCACTATGGCTACACCTTC; CDR3aa: CASSEPGQHYGYTF; v_gene: TRBV25-1; j_gene: TRBJ1-2; d_gene: TRBD1; abundance: NA; len: 14
CDR3nt: TGTGCCAGCAGCCCTACCCCGCTGGGACTAGCCACAGATACGCAGTATTTT; CDR3aa: CASSPTPLGLATDTQYF; v_gene: TRBV5-4; j_gene: TRBJ2-3; d_gene: TRBD2; abundance: NA; len: 17
CDR3nt: TGCGCCAGCAGCCAAGAACCGACAGGGTGGGGTGAAAAACTGTTTTTT; CDR3aa: CASSQEPTGWGEKLFF; v_gene: TRBV4-1; j_gene: TRBJ1-4; d_gene: TRBD1; abundance: few; len: 16
CDR3nt: TGTGCCAGCAGTCCCCCCGGCAGTTACGAGCAGTACTTC; CDR3aa: CASSPPGSYEQYF; v_gene: TRBV28; j_gene: TRBJ2-7; d_gene: NA; abundance: NA; len: 13
CDR3nt: TGCGCCAGCAGCAAAGGACAATCCTACGGTGAAAAACTGTTTTTT; CDR3aa: CASSKGQSYGEKLFF; v_gene: TRBV4-1; j_gene: TRBJ1-4; d_gene: NA; abundance: NA; len: 15
CDR3nt: TGTGCCAGCAGCCAACTCACAGGGGGCTGGGAGACCCAGTACTTC; CDR3aa: CASSQLTGGWETQYF; v_gene: TRBV14; j_gene: TRBJ2-5; d_gene: TRBD1; abundance: NA; len: 15
CDR3nt: TGTGCCAGCAGCAGACTAGCGGGAGACCTCTTGGCTGAGCAGTTCTTC; CDR3aa: CASSRLAGDLLAEQFF; v_gene: TRBV5-6; j_gene: TRBJ2-1; d_gene: TRBD2; abundance: NA; len: 16
CDR3nt: TGTGCCAGCAGCCGTCTAATCGGGTCATCCTACGAGCAGTACTTC; CDR3aa: CASSRLIGSSYEQYF; v_gene: TRBV7-9; j_gene: TRBJ2-7; d_gene: NA; abundance: NA; len: 15
CDR3nt: TGTGCCAGCAGCCGACGGGACACCGGGGAGCTGTTTTTT; CDR3aa: CASSRRDTGELFF; v_gene: TRBV6-1; j_gene: TRBJ2-2; d_gene: NA; abundance: NA; len: 13
CDR3nt: TGTGCCAGCAGCTATACCGGGACAGCCGATGGCTACACCTTC; CDR3aa: CASSYTGTADGYTF; v_gene: TRBV7-3; j_gene: TRBJ1-2; d_gene: TRBD1; abundance: NA; len: 14
CDR3nt: TGTGCCAGCAGCCGTGGGATAGGGAGAGCCTACGAGCAGTACTTC; CDR3aa: CASSRGIGRAYEQYF; v_gene: TRBV28; j_gene: TRBJ2-7; d_gene: NA; abundance: NA; len: 15
CDR3nt: TGTGCCGGGGGTGGGCTACCGAGCTCCTACGAGCAGTACTTC; CDR3aa: CAGGGLPSSYEQYF; v_gene: TRBV27; j_gene: TRBJ2-7; d_gene: NA; abundance: NA; len: 14
CDR3nt: TGTGCCAGTAGTAGACAGCCGCTCTCTGGAAACACCATATATTTT; CDR3aa: CASSRQPLSGNTIYF; v_gene: TRBV19; j_gene: TRBJ1-3; d_gene: NA; abundance: NA; len: 15
CDR3nt: TGTGCCAGCAGCTCCGGACTAGCGGGAAACATTCAGTACTTC; CDR3aa: CASSSGLAGNIQYF; v_gene: TRBV7-3; j_gene: TRBJ2-4; d_gene: TRBD2; abundance: NA; len: 14
CDR3nt: TGTGCCAGCAGTTACCTCCCCGGGACTAGCGGCGAGCAGTTCTTC; CDR3aa: CASSYLPGTSGEQFF; v_gene: TRBV27; j_gene: TRBJ2-1; d_gene: TRBD2; abundance: NA; len: 15
CDR3nt: TGTGCCAGCAGTTGGACCCCCCCCCGGTATGGCTACACCTTC; CDR3aa: CASSWTPPRYGYTF; v_gene: TRBV6-6; j_gene: TRBJ1-2; d_gene: NA; abundance: NA; len: 14
CDR3nt: TGTGCCAGCAGAGCCCTGGGGAGGGCCACTGAAGCTTTCTTT; CDR3aa: CASRALGRATEAFF; v_gene: TRBV6-5; j_gene: TRBJ1-1; d_gene: NA; abundance: NA; len: 14
CDR3nt: TGTGCCATCAGTGAAAGACAGGGTGGGCTGCCTAACTATGGCTACACCTTC; CDR3aa: CAISERQGGLPNYGYTF; v_gene: TRBV10-3; j_gene: TRBJ1-2; d_gene: TRBD1; abundance: NA; len: 17
CDR3nt: TGTGCCTGGAGTGTAGGGGGACACATGAACACTGAAGCTTTCTTT; CDR3aa: CAWSVGGHMNTEAFF; v_gene: TRBV30; j_gene: TRBJ1-1; d_gene: NA; abundance: few; len: 15
CDR3nt: TGTGCCAGCAGTTACGATAGCGGGTCCTCCTACGAGCAGTACTTC; CDR3aa: CASSYDSGSSYEQYF; v_gene: TRBV6-5; j_gene: TRBJ2-7; d_gene: TRBD2; abundance: NA; len: 15
CDR3nt: TGTGCCAGCAGCCTCAGGGTCGCTGGAAACACCATATATTTT; CDR3aa: CASSLRVAGNTIYF; v_gene: TRBV7-2; j_gene: TRBJ1-3; d_gene: NA; abundance: NA; len: 14
CDR3nt: TGTGCCAGCAGCCTCCGACCGGAATACGAGCAGTACTTC; CDR3aa: CASSLRPEYEQYF; v_gene: TRBV7-2; j_gene: TRBJ2-7; d_gene: NA; abundance: few; len: 13
CDR3nt: TGTGCCAGCACCACGGGGACTAAGAGCTTTCAGACCCAGTACTTC; CDR3aa: CASTTGTKSFQTQYF; v_gene: TRBV6-5; j_gene: TRBJ2-5; d_gene: TRBD2; abundance: NA; len: 15
CDR3nt: TGCGCCAGCAGCCAAGAGACAGGGCTTTACTCTGGAAACACCATATATTTT; CDR3aa: CASSQETGLYSGNTIYF; v_gene: TRBV4-1; j_gene: TRBJ1-3; d_gene: TRBD1; abundance: once; len: 17
CDR3nt: TGTGCCATCAGTGGGGGGACTAGCGGGAACTACGAGCAGTACTTC; CDR3aa: CAISGGTSGNYEQYF; v_gene: TRBV10-3; j_gene: TRBJ2-7; d_gene: TRBD2; abundance: many; len: 15
CDR3nt: TGTGCCAGCAGTGCTAGACAGGGAGGGGGGGAGACCCAGTACTTC; CDR3aa: CASSARQGGGETQYF; v_gene: TRBV25-1; j_gene: TRBJ2-5; d_gene: NA; abundance: NA; len: 15
CDR3nt: TGTGCCAGCACCAAAGGACCCACAGGGAGATACGAGCAGTACTTC; CDR3aa: CASTKGPTGRYEQYF; v_gene: TRBV7-9; j_gene: TRBJ2-7; d_gene: NA; abundance: NA; len: 15
CDR3nt: TGTGCCAGCAGCTTGGTTTTGTCGGCGAACACTGAAGCTTTCTTT; CDR3aa: CASSLVLSANTEAFF; v_gene: TRBV4-2; j_gene: TRBJ1-1; d_gene: NA; abundance: NA; len: 15
CDR3nt: TGTGCCACCGGATCCTACGACACCGGGCTATACGAGCAGTACTTC; CDR3aa: CATGSYDTGLYEQYF; v_gene: TRBV15; j_gene: TRBJ2-7; d_gene: NA; abundance: NA; len: 15